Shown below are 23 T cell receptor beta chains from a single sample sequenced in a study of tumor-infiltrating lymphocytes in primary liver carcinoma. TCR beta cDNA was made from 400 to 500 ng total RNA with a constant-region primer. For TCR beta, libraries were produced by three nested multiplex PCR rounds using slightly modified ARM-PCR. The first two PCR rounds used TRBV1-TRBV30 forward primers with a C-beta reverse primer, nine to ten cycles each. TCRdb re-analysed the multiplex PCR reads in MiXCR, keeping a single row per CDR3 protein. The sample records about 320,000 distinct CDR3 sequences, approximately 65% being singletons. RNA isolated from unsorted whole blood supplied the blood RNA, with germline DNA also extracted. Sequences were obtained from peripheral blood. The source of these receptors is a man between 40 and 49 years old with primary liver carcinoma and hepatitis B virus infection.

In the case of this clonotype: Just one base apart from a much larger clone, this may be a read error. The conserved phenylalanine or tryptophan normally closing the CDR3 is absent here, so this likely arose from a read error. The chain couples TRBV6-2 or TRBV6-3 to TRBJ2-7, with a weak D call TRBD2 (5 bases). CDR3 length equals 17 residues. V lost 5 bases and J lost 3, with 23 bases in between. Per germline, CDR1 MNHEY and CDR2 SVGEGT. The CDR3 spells CASSKRPPASRFYEQYL. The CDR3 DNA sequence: TGTGCCAGCAGTAAACGACCCCCGGCTAGCAGATTCTACGAGCAGTACCTC.

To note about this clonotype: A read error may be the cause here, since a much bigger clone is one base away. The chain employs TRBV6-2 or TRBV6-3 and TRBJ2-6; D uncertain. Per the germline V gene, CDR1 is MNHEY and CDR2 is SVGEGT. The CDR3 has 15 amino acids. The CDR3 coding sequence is TGTGCCAGCAGTTGGCAGCACTCTGTGGCCAACGCCCTGACTTTC. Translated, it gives CASSWQHSVANALTF.

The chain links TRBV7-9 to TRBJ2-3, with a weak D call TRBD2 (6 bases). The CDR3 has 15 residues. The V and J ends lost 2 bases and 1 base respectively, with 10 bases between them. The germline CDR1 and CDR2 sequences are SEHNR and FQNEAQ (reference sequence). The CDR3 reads CASSLHGSGTDTQYF. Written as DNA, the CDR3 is TGTGCCAGCAGCTTACACGGGAGTGGCACAGATACGCAGTATTTT. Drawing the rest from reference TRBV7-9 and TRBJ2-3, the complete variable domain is DTGVSQNPRHKITKRGQNVTFRCDPISEHNRLYWYRQTLGQGPEFLTYFQNEAQLEKSRLLSDRFSAERPKGSFSTLEIQRTEQGDSAMYLCASSLHGSGTDTQYFGPGTRLTVL.

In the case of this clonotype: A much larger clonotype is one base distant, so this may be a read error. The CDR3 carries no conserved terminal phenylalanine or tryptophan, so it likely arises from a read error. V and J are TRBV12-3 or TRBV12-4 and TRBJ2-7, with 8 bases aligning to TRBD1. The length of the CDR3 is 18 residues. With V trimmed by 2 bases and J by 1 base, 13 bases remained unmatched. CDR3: CASSLILGFRTGSYEQYL. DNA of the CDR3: TGTGCCAGCAGTTTAATATTGGGCTTTAGGACAGGGTCCTACGAGCAGTACTTA.

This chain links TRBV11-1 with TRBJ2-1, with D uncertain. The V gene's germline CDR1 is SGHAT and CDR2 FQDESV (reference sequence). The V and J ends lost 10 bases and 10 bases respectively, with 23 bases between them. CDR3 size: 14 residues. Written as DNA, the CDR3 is TGTGCCATCTCGGACGGCTTTTTGAGTGACGAGCAGTTCTTC. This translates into CAISDGFLSDEQFF.

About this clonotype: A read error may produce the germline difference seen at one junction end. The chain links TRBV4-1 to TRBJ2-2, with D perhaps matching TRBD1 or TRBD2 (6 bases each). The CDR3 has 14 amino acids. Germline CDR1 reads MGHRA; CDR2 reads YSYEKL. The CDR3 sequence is CASSQGGNTGGLFF. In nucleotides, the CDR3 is TGCGCCAGCAGTCAAGGGGGGAACACCGGGGGGCTGTTTTTT.

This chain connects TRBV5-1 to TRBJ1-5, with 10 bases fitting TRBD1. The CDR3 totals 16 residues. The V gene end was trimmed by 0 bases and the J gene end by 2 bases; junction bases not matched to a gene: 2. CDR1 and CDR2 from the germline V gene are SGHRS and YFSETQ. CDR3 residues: CASSLGGTGGNQPQHF. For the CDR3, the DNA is TGCGCCAGCAGCTTGGGAGGGACAGGGGGCAATCAGCCCCAGCATTTT.

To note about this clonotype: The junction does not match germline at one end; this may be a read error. In DNA form, the CDR3 reads TGTGCCTGCAGCCCCCTAGCATTCTACAATGAGCAGTTCTTC. Translation: CACSPLAFYNEQFF. V usage is TRBV6-2 or TRBV6-3 and J usage is TRBJ2-1; D may be TRBD2 (5 bases). The CDR3 extends over 14 amino acids. Germline lookup yields CDR1 MNHEY and CDR2 SVGEGT.

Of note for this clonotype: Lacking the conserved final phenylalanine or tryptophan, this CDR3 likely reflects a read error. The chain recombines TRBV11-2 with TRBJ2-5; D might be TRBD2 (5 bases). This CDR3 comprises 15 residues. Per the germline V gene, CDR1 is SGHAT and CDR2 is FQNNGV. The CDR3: CDSSLRPGGWETQYL. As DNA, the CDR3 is TGTGACAGCAGCTTACGGCCAGGAGGATGGGAGACCCAGTACCTC.

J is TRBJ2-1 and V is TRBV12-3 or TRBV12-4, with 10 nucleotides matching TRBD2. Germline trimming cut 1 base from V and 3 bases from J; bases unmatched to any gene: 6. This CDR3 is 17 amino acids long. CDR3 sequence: CASSLVVPSGSYNEQFF. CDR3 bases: TGTGCCAGCAGTTTAGTAGTCCCTAGCGGGAGCTACAATGAGCAGTTCTTC.

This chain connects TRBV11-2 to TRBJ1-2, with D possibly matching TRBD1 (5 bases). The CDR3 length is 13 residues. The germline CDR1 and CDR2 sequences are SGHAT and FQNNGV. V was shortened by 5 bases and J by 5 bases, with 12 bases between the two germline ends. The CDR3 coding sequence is TGTGCCAGCAGCCCTGGGGCTAGATATGGCTACACCTTC. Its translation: CASSPGARYGYTF.

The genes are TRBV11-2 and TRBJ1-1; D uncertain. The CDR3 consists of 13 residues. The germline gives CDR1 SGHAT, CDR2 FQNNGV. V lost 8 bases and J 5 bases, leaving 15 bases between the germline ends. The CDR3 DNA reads TGTGCCAGCGGCACTAGCGGGTGGACTGAAGCTTTCTTT. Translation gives CASGTSGWTEAFF.

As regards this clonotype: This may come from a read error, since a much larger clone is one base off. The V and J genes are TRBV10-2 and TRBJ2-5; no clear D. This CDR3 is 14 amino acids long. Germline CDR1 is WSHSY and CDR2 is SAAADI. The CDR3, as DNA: TGCTCCAGCAGTGAGGTCTACGATAGGGAGACCCAGTACTTC. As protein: CSSSEVYDRETQYF.

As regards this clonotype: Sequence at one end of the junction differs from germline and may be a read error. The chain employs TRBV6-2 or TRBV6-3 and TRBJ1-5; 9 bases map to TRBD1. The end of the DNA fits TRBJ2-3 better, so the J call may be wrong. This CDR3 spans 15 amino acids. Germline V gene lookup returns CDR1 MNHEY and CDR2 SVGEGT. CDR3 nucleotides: TGTGCCAGTAGTTACAGGGGGCATAGCAATCAGCCCCAGTATTTT. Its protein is CASSYRGHSNQPQYF.

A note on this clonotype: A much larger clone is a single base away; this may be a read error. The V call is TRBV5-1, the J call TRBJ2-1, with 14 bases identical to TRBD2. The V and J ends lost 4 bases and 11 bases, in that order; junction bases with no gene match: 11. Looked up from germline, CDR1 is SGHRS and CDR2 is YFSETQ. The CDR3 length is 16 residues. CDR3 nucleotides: TGCGCCAGCAGCGCTACGACTAGCGGGAGGGGTAGTAAGCAGTTCTTC. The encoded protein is CASSATTSGRGSKQFF.

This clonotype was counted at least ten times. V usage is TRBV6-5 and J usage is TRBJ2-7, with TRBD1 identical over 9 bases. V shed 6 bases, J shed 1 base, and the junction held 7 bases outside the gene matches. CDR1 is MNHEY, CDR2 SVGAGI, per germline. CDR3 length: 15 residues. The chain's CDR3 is CASSRTGGASYEQYF. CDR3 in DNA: TGTGCCAGCAGCCGTACAGGGGGCGCTTCCTACGAGCAGTACTTC.

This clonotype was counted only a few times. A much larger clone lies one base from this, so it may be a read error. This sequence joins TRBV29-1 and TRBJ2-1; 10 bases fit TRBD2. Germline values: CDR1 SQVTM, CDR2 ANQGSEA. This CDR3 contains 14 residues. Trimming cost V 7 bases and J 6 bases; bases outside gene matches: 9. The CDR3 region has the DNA TGCAGCGGATTCACTAGCGGGAATGGCAATGAGCAGTTCTTC. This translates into CSGFTSGNGNEQFF.

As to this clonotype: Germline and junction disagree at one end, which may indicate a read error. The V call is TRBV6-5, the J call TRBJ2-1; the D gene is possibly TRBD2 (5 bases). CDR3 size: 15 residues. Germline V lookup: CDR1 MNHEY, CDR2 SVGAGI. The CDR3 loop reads CASSYRLEAYDEQFF. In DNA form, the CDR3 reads TGTGCCAGCAGTTATAGACTGGAGGCCTACGATGAGCAGTTCTTC.

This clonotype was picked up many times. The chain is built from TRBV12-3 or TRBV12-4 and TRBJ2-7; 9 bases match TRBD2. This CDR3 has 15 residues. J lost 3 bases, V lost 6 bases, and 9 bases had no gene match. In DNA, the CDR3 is TGTGCCAGCAGCCTCGGGCGGGGGGGTCACTACGAGCAGTACTTC. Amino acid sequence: CASSLGRGGHYEQYF.

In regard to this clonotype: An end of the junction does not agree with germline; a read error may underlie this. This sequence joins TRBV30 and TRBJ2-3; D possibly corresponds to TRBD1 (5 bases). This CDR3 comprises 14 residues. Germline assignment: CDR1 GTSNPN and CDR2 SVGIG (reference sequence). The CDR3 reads CTWSLDSSTDTQYF. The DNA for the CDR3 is TGTACCTGGAGCCTCGACAGTAGCACAGATACGCAGTATTTT.

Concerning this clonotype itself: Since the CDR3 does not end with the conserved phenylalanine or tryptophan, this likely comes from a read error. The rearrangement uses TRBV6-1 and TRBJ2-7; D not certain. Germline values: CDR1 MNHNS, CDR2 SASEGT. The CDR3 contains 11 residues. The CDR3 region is CASGETWEQYL. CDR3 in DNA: TGTGCCAGCGGTGAAACGTGGGAGCAGTACTTA.

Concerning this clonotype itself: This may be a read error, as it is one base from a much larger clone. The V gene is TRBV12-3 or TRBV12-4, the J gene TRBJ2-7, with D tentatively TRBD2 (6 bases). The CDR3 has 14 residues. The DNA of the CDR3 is TGTGTCAGCAGTCTACCCCCCGGGGGCTACGAGCAGTACTTC. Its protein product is CVSSLPPGGYEQYF.

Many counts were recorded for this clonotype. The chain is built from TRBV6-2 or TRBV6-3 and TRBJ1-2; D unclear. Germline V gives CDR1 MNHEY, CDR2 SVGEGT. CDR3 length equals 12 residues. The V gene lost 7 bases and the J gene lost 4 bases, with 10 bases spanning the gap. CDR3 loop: CASKGSIYGYTF. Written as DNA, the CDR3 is TGTGCCAGCAAGGGATCCATCTATGGCTACACCTTC.